The 21 T cell receptor beta chains reported below all come from one sample, sequenced in a study of blood T cells in healthy people across ages. Primers used in a second PCR of roughly 7 to 11 cycles were a sample-barcoded 5' primer and a J-beta primer mix. TCRdb redid the calling of the 5' RACE reads with MiXCR, one entry per CDR3 protein. Altogether under 800,000 distinct CDR3 sequences are present, 20% to 25% being singletons, with the ten largest covering 3.5% to 4%. Sequenced input: blood. All receptors derive from a man aged 70-80 years in good health.

This clonotype appeared many times. The chain combines TRBV5-1 with TRBJ1-4, with 7 nucleotides matching TRBD1. Germline trimming cut 0 bases from V and 2 bases from J; bases unmatched to any gene: 1. The CDR3 runs to 15 residues. Germline V lookup: CDR1 SGHRS, CDR2 YFSETQ. CDR3 coding DNA: TGCGCCAGCAGCTTGGGGGACAGCACTAATGAAAAACTGTTTTTT. The encoded protein is CASSLGDSTNEKLFF.

This clonotype was recorded a few times. A much larger clone differs from this one at a single base, so this may be a read error. The chain joins TRBV27 to TRBJ2-3, with D perhaps matching TRBD1 (6 bases). There are 15 residues in the CDR3. Per the germline V gene, CDR1 is MNHEY and CDR2 is SMNVEV (reference sequence). CDR3 loop: CASNLSTRGTDTQYF. The DNA for the CDR3 is TGTGCCAGCAATTTATCGACGAGGGGGACAGATACGCAGTATTTT.

The chain links TRBV15 to TRBJ2-1, with D perhaps matching TRBD1 or TRBD2 (5 bases each). CDR1 is LNHNV, CDR2 YYDKDF, per germline (reference sequence). This CDR3 region has 17 residues. The V gene lost 1 base and the J gene lost 0 bases, with 13 bases spanning the gap. CDR3 region: CATSRAPGLSSYNEQFF. DNA of the CDR3: TGTGCCACCAGCAGAGCCCCGGGGCTTAGCTCCTACAATGAGCAGTTCTTC.

The chain carries TRBV6-2 or TRBV6-3 and TRBJ2-3, with D hard to call. Germline V CDR1 and CDR2: MNHEY, SVGEGT. V was pared by 6 bases and J by 6 bases, with 10 bases between. This CDR3 is built from 12 residues. The CDR3 coding sequence is TGTGCCAGCAGGCACCCTGTGGATACGCAGTATTTT. Amino acid sequence: CASRHPVDTQYF.

The chain recombines TRBV6-1 with TRBJ1-3; TRBD1 matches 7 bases. J was trimmed by 4 bases and V by 6 bases; bases with no gene match: 6. Germline CDR1 reads MNHNS; CDR2 reads SASEGT. CDR3 length equals 14 residues. As DNA, the CDR3 is TGTGCCAGCAGGCAGACAGGGAGAGGAAACACCATATATTTT. It yields the protein CASRQTGRGNTIYF.

V usage is TRBV9 and J usage is TRBJ2-1; 13 bases match TRBD2. The CDR3 is 16 residues long. Unmatched junction bases numbered 8, after V lost 3 bases and J lost 8 bases. CDR1 is SGDLS and CDR2 is YYNGEE in the germline V gene. CDR3 bases: TGTGCCAGCAGCGAACTAGCGGGAGGGCCCGGGGATGAGCAGTTCTTC. Amino acids: CASSELAGGPGDEQFF.

The sample holds many counts of this clonotype. CDR3 loop: CASSGGSTDTQYF. Written as DNA, the CDR3 is TGTGCCAGCAGCGGCGGGAGCACAGATACGCAGTATTTT. The chain combines TRBV11-3 with TRBJ2-3; D possibly corresponds to TRBD2 (5 bases). Trimming removed 5 bases at V and 0 bases at J, with 6 bases between. Germline assignment: CDR1 SGHNT and CDR2 YENEEA. This CDR3 is built from 13 residues.

The gene calls are TRBV12-3 or TRBV12-4 and TRBJ2-1; possibly TRBD2 for D (5 bases). V lost 2 bases, J lost 6 bases, and 14 bases lay in between. This CDR3 spans 15 amino acids. CDR3 nucleotides: TGTGCCAGCAGTTTATTTGGCCTCGGGGTCAATGAGCAGTTCTTC. Amino acids: CASSLFGLGVNEQFF.

This clonotype occurred a few times. At one end, the junction sequence differs from germline, possibly due to a read error. The V and J genes are TRBV27 and TRBJ2-5, with 11 bases aligning to TRBD1. Germline-derived CDR1 and CDR2 are MNHEY and SMNVEV (reference sequence). The CDR3 totals 15 residues. The CDR3 bases are TGTGCCAGCAGCCAACGGCGGGGACAGGGGGAGACCCAGTATTTC. Protein sequence: CASSQRRGQGETQYF.

The chain recombines TRBV5-5 with TRBJ2-1; TRBD2 matches at 8 bases. J lost 9 bases, V lost 0 bases, and 8 bases had no gene match. This CDR3 is 15 amino acids long. Per germline, CDR1 SGHKS and CDR2 YYEKEE (reference sequence). For the CDR3, the DNA is TGTGCCAGCAGCTTGGCGAGCGGGAGTTCTATTGAGCAGTTCTTC. This translates into CASSLASGSSIEQFF. Using reference TRBV5-5 and TRBJ2-1 for the parts outside the CDR3, the full variable domain is DAGVTQSPTHLIKTRGQQVTLRCSPISGHKSVSWYQQVLGQGPQFIFQYYEKEERGRGNFPDRFSARQFPNYSSELNVNALLLGDSALYLCASSLASGSSIEQFFGPGTRLTVL.

This clonotype occurred a few times. The chain employs TRBV28 and TRBJ1-5; unclear D gene. CDR1 and CDR2 (germline): MDHEN, SYDVKM. The CDR3 is 12 amino acids. The V and J ends lost 8 bases and 1 base respectively, with 6 bases between them. CDR3 amino acids: CASEESNQPQHF. In DNA form, the CDR3 reads TGTGCCAGCGAAGAAAGCAATCAGCCCCAGCATTTT. The full variable domain, completed using reference TRBV28 and TRBJ1-5, is DVKVTQSSRYLVKRTGEKVFLECVQDMDHENMFWYRQDPGLGLRLIYFSYDVKMKEKGDIPEGYSVSREKKERFSLILESASTNQTSMYLCASEESNQPQHFGDGTRLSIL.

This clonotype was seen only a few times. The V and J genes are TRBV28 and TRBJ2-4; the D gene could be TRBD1 or TRBD2 (5 bases each). This CDR3 region has 14 residues. V lost 3 bases and J 4 bases, leaving 10 bases between the germline ends. Per the germline V gene, CDR1 is MDHEN and CDR2 is SYDVKM. In nucleotides, the CDR3 is TGTGCCAGCAGTTTGAGGGGCGGGAAAAACATTCAGTACTTC. It yields the protein CASSLRGGKNIQYF. Full variable domain (missing parts from reference TRBV28 and TRBJ2-4): DVKVTQSSRYLVKRTGEKVFLECVQDMDHENMFWYRQDPGLGLRLIYFSYDVKMKEKGDIPEGYSVSREKKERFSLILESASTNQTSMYLCASSLRGGKNIQYFGAGTRLSVL.

The V call is TRBV6-2 or TRBV6-3, the J call TRBJ2-1; 7 bases line up with TRBD2. This CDR3 has 16 residues. Losses at the gene ends were 5 bases for V and 6 bases for J; bases not matched to a gene: 13. The germline V gene has CDR1 MNHEY and CDR2 SVGEGT. CDR3 coding DNA: TGTGCCAGCAGTCCACTAGCGCCGGGAATCCTCAATGAGCAGTTCTTC. Its translation is CASSPLAPGILNEQFF.

This clonotype was counted only a few times. The chain links TRBV6-6 to TRBJ2-3; 10 positions agree with TRBD1. CDR3 length equals 15 residues. The germline CDR1 and CDR2 sequences are MNHNY and SVGAGI (reference sequence). J lost 7 bases, V lost 6 bases, and 10 bases had no gene match. CDR3 in DNA: TGTGCCAGCAGAGACGGGGACAGGGGCAAGAATACGCAGTATTTT. It yields the protein CASRDGDRGKNTQYF.

This clonotype was recorded many times. The gene calls are TRBV7-9 and TRBJ2-7; D gene uncertain. Germline lookup yields CDR1 SEHNR and CDR2 FQNEAQ (reference sequence). CDR3 length equals 15 residues. V lost 2 bases and J lost 0, with 11 bases in between. The CDR3 bases are TGTGCCAGCAGCTTAACCCCAGAGAGCTCCTACGAGCAGTACTTC. Its protein is CASSLTPESSYEQYF.

This clonotype turned up a few times. The chain is built from TRBV20-1 and TRBJ2-3, with 13 bases fitting TRBD2. Germline V CDR1 and CDR2: DFQATT, SNEGSKA (reference sequence). The CDR3 contains 17 residues. V lost 0 bases, J lost 6 bases, and 9 bases stayed unmatched. CDR3 sequence reads: CSARDRWTSGSLDTQYF. DNA for the CDR3: TGCAGTGCTAGAGATCGCTGGACTAGCGGGAGTCTTGATACGCAGTATTTT.

The chain links TRBV7-2 to TRBJ2-5; D gene uncertain. The DNA end lines up better with TRBJ2-1; the J call may be wrong. The CDR3 has 12 amino acids. The V gene's germline CDR1 is SGHTA and CDR2 FQGNSA. The CDR3 DNA reads as TGTGCCAGCAGCTTAGGCCTAGTAGGGCAGTTCTTC. It encodes CASSLGLVGQFF.

This clonotype was counted a single time. The chain recombines TRBV5-4 with TRBJ2-5; D possibly corresponds to TRBD1 (5 bases). The J call may be faulty, since TRBJ2-7 better matches the DNA end. From germline, CDR1 is SGHNT and CDR2 YYREEE (reference sequence). There are 15 residues in the CDR3. CDR3 in amino acids: CASSLDLPRTTEQYF. The CDR3 bases are TGTGCCAGCAGCTTGGATTTGCCTAGGACAACCGAGCAGTACTTC.

V and J are TRBV5-1 and TRBJ2-5; the match to TRBD1 covers 8 bases. J was trimmed by 6 bases and V by 0 bases; bases with no gene match: 7. The CDR3 length is 15 residues. Germline lookup yields CDR1 SGHRS and CDR2 YFSETQ. The CDR3 sequence is CASSLAQGAEQTQYF. In DNA, the CDR3 is TGCGCCAGCAGCTTGGCGCAGGGGGCAGAGCAGACCCAGTACTTC.

This clonotype has more than one count but fewer than ten. The V and J genes are TRBV10-3 and TRBJ1-4; D possibly corresponds to TRBD1 (5 bases). The CDR3 sequence is 14 residues long. Germline-derived CDR1 and CDR2 are ENHRY and SYGVKD. Trimming removed 10 bases at V and 8 bases at J, with 20 bases between. The CDR3 DNA is TGTGCCACCCAGACAGCCCAGACGGGGGAAAAACTGTTTTTT. Protein: CATQTAQTGEKLFF.

This clonotype turned up a few times. V gene TRBV7-2 combines with J gene TRBJ2-7; TRBD1 might be the D (5 bases). Looked up from germline, CDR1 is SGHTA and CDR2 is FQGNSA. This CDR3 comprises 14 residues. V was trimmed by 6 bases and J by 1 base, leaving 13 bases between them. CDR3 sequence: CASRQSTGSYEQYF. DNA of the CDR3: TGTGCCAGCAGACAGTCAACAGGTTCCTACGAGCAGTACTTC.